The sequence of this T cell receptor (beta chain) was determined in a study of T-cell memory formation after mild COVID-19. This clonotype was detected many times. Its antigen is still unknown. The CDR3 is 13 residues long. V was clipped by 5 bases and J by 3 bases, with 6 bases between them. The V gene's germline CDR1 is SGHKS and CDR2 YYEKEE (reference sequence). Constant-segment primers served in 5'RACE that generated TCR alpha and TCR beta cDNA libraries bearing sample barcodes and UMIs. TCRdb recomputed calls from the 5' RACE reads with MiXCR, one row per CDR3 protein. The sample holds under 300,000 distinct CDR3 sequences, roughly 10% seen once. Study-wide findings and caveats: Of the contracting clones, CD4+ ones lay mainly in CM and EM, and CD8+ ones in EMRA.

The specimen was PBMCs or a T cell subset sorted from them (not recorded which). This sequence joins TRBV5-5 and TRBJ2-6; the D is unclear. This sequence was found in a man between 18 and 35 years old who had mild COVID-19 (a few samples of this study predate the infection). Cell type and time point are not known. The CDR3 region has the DNA TGTGCCAGCAGAGTGGATGGGGCCAACGTCCTGACTTTC. This encodes CASRVDGANVLTF.